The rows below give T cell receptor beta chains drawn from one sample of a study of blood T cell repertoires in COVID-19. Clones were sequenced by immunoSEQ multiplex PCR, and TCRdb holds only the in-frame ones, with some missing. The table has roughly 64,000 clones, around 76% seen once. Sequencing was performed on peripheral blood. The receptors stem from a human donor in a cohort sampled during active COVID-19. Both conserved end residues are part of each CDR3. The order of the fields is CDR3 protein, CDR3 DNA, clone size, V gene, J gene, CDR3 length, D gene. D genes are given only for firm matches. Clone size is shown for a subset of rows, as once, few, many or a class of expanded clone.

CDR3: CAISEGQLRYF; DNA: TGTGCCATCAGTGAAGGACAATTGCGGTACTTC; size: -; V: TRBV10-3; J: TRBJ2-7; length: 11; D: -
CDR3: CASSPLAAQETQYF; DNA: TGCGCCAGCAGCCCCCTAGCGGCCCAAGAGACCCAGTACTTC; size: -; V: TRBV4-1; J: TRBJ2-5; length: 14; D: TRBD2
CDR3: CASTRRDTRYEQYF; DNA: TGTGCCAGCACCCGCCGGGACACCCGATACGAGCAGTACTTC; size: -; V: TRBV5-6; J: TRBJ2-7; length: 14; D: -
CDR3: CASSQDRDRSSPLHF; DNA: TGTGCCAGCAGCCAAGATAGGGACAGAAGTTCACCCCTCCACTTT; size: -; V: TRBV14; J: TRBJ1-6; length: 15; D: TRBD1
CDR3: CASSQDLVRSDVQYF; DNA: TGTGCCAGCAGCCAAGATCTTGTGCGGAGCGACGTCCAGTACTTC; size: -; V: TRBV3-1/TRBV3-2; J: TRBJ2-7; length: 15; D: -
CDR3: CASSERDRGRTEAFF; DNA: TGTGCCAGCAGTGAAAGGGACAGGGGGCGTACTGAAGCTTTCTTT; size: -; V: TRBV2; J: TRBJ1-1; length: 15; D: TRBD1
CDR3: CASSAGQGGTEAFF; DNA: TGCGCCAGCAGCGCCGGGCAGGGGGGCACTGAAGCTTTCTTT; size: -; V: TRBV5-1; J: TRBJ1-1; length: 14; D: TRBD1
CDR3: CATSDSGGAHNEQFF; DNA: TGTGCCACCAGTGACAGTGGGGGGGCCCACAATGAGCAGTTCTTC; size: -; V: TRBV24-1; J: TRBJ2-1; length: 15; D: -
CDR3: CASRGTGDKSPLHF; DNA: TGCGCCAGTCGGGGGACAGGGGACAAGTCACCCCTCCACTTT; size: -; V: TRBV5-1; J: TRBJ1-6; length: 14; D: TRBD1
CDR3: CASSYSSSYNSPLHF; DNA: TGTGCCAGCAGTTACTCCAGCTCCTATAATTCACCCCTCCACTTT; size: -; V: TRBV6-6; J: TRBJ1-6; length: 15; D: -
CDR3: CSGRQGGMGEAFF; DNA: TGCAGCGGGCGACAGGGTGGGATGGGTGAAGCTTTCTTT; size: -; V: TRBV29-1; J: TRBJ1-1; length: 13; D: TRBD1
CDR3: CASSRDRAGANVLTF; DNA: TGCGCCAGCAGTCGCGACAGGGCTGGGGCCAACGTCCTGACTTTC; size: -; V: TRBV5-1; J: TRBJ2-6; length: 15; D: TRBD1
CDR3: CASSQFSSGATDTQYF; DNA: TGTGCCAGCAGCCAATTTTCTAGCGGGGCTACAGATACGCAGTATTTT; size: -; V: TRBV3-1/TRBV3-2; J: TRBJ2-3; length: 16; D: TRBD2
CDR3: CASSPPGQRATSYEQYF; DNA: TGTGCCAGCTCACCACCGGGACAGCGCGCTACCTCCTACGAGCAGTACTTC; size: -; V: TRBV18; J: TRBJ2-7; length: 17; D: TRBD1
CDR3: CASSPGQGYYGYTF; DNA: TGTGCCAGCAGCCCCGGACAGGGTTACTATGGCTACACCTTC; size: -; V: TRBV5-6; J: TRBJ1-2; length: 14; D: TRBD1
CDR3: CASSLGGGPYEQYF; DNA: TGTGCCAGCAGCTTAGGCGGGGGACCCTACGAGCAGTACTTC; size: -; V: TRBV11-2; J: TRBJ2-7; length: 14; D: TRBD2
CDR3: CASSSIRGEGVSGNQPQHF; DNA: TGTGCCAGCAGCTCCATAAGGGGAGAGGGGGTTTCTGGCAATCAGCCCCAGCATTTT; size: -; V: TRBV28; J: TRBJ1-5; length: 19; D: -
CDR3: CAISESEAGANYEQYF; DNA: TGTGCCATCAGTGAGTCGGAAGCGGGGGCGAACTACGAGCAGTACTTC; size: -; V: TRBV10-3; J: TRBJ2-7; length: 16; D: TRBD2
CDR3: CASSLDRGLSGELFF; DNA: TGTGCCAGCAGCCTCGACAGGGGGCTTTCCGGGGAGCTGTTTTTT; size: -; V: TRBV6-5; J: TRBJ2-2; length: 15; D: TRBD1
CDR3: CSPFPSESDEQFF; DNA: TGCAGCCCCTTTCCCTCGGAGAGCGATGAGCAGTTCTTC; size: -; V: TRBV29-1; J: TRBJ2-1; length: 13; D: -
CDR3: CASSRRTSGGVQETQYF; DNA: TGCGCCAGCAGCCGTAGGACTAGCGGGGGGGTCCAAGAGACCCAGTACTTC; size: -; V: TRBV5-1; J: TRBJ2-5; length: 17; D: TRBD2
CDR3: CATSDPPGRGSQEQFF; DNA: TGTGCCACCAGTGATCCCCCGGGTCGCGGTTCGCAAGAGCAGTTCTTC; size: -; V: TRBV24-1; J: TRBJ2-1; length: 16; D: -
CDR3: CASSPSLTAYEQYF; DNA: TGTGCCAGCAGCCCATCCTTGACAGCCTACGAGCAGTACTTC; size: few; V: TRBV7-6; J: TRBJ2-7; length: 14; D: -
CDR3: CASSPGGLGNEQFF; DNA: TGTGCCAGCAGCCCCGGGGGACTAGGCAATGAGCAGTTCTTC; size: -; V: TRBV7-3; J: TRBJ2-1; length: 14; D: TRBD2